Sequencing of this TCR beta chain was carried out in a study of cytotoxic CD8 clonotypes in ibrutinib-treated CLL. Study-wide background: Response specimens were obtained following a median treatment duration of approximately 11 months, with a range of 6 to 36. General study points: Under treatment, the uncommon public clonotypes either contracted or remained stable.

This clone appeared a few times. Its specificity is unknown. V was cut by 6 bases and J by 2 bases, with 4 bases left in between. Germline CDR1 is SQVTM and CDR2 is ANQGSEA. CDR3 length equals 10 residues. Depths of 1 in 200,000 to 1 in 1 million T cells were the sequencing target. Sequencing used immunoSEQ multiplex PCR; TCRdb keeps in-frame clones, though not all of them. This table holds some 290,000 clones, around four fifths found once. PBMCs that had been cryopreserved were the source of 2 to 2.5 micrograms of genomic DNA for TCR beta libraries. This sample comprised PBMCs, obtained before ibrutinib treatment. The clonotype was recovered from a human donor with chronic lymphocytic leukemia. This sequence joins TRBV29-1 and TRBJ1-1; D ambiguous. CDR3 nucleotides: TGCAGCGTCGTTAACACTGAAGCTTTCTTT. Protein product: CSVVNTEAFF. The full variable domain, completed using reference TRBV29-1 and TRBJ1-1, is SAVISQKPSRDICQRGTSLTIQCQVDSQVTMMFWYRQQPGQSLTLIATANQGSEATYESGFVIDKFPISRPNLTFSTLTVSNMSPEDSSIYLCSVVNTEAFFGQGTRLTVV.